This passage covers 25 T cell receptor beta chains from one sample sequenced in a study of T cell repertoires in cytomegalovirus infection. These receptors have no known antigen. TCRdb fed the reads into MiXCR, producing one record per CDR3 protein. The repertoire has about 920,000 distinct CDR3 sequences, around 30% of them found once; the top ten carry over 12%. The sequencing used cultured CD8+ T cells from PBMCs, collected from culture after CMV antigen stimulation. Receptors originate from a human donor in good health (CMV status not recorded). Some clones in this sample may be carry-over from other donors' samples.

This clonotype was picked up many times. This rearrangement joins TRBV7-9 to TRBJ2-7, with D perhaps TRBD1 (5 bases). The CDR3 has 17 residues. From germline, CDR1 is SEHNR and CDR2 FQNEAQ (reference sequence). V lost 5 bases and J 3 bases, leaving 23 bases between the germline ends. The CDR3 region is CASSIYPPAGQVYEQYF. For the CDR3, the DNA is TGTGCCAGCAGCATATACCCTCCGGCAGGGCAGGTCTACGAGCAGTACTTC.

J is TRBJ1-1 and V is TRBV7-9; D not resolved. V lost 2 bases and J lost 3, with 13 bases in between. Germline CDR1 reads SEHNR; CDR2 reads FQNEAQ (reference sequence). The CDR3 runs 15 residues. CDR3 sequence: CASSLNSGRYTEAFF. In nucleotides, the CDR3 is TGTGCCAGCAGCTTAAACTCCGGCAGATACACTGAAGCTTTCTTT.

This clonotype was detected a few times. V gene TRBV12-3 or TRBV12-4 combines with J gene TRBJ1-4; no clear D. This CDR3 has 12 residues. Trimming cost V 6 bases and J 10 bases, with 12 bases left between them. Here the CDR3 reads CASSGGWGKLFF. The CDR3 nucleotides are TGTGCCAGCAGCGGAGGATGGGGAAAACTGTTTTTT.

The genes are TRBV9 and TRBJ1-1; D gene uncertain. The germline V and J ends were trimmed by 4 bases and 3 bases, with 16 bases remaining between them. The CDR3 has 15 amino acids. Germline CDR1 and CDR2: SGDLS and YYNGEE. The CDR3, as DNA: TGTGCCAGCAGCTTGGGCCCTGAATGGTACACTGAAGCTTTCTTT. The encoded protein is CASSLGPEWYTEAFF.

This clonotype was seen at least ten times. V gene TRBV27 combines with J gene TRBJ2-2; 12 bases are a match to TRBD1. There are 16 residues in the CDR3. In germline, CDR1 is MNHEY, CDR2 SMNVEV (reference sequence). With 4 bases clipped from V and 4 bases from J, the junction kept 4 bases outside the gene matches. This CDR3 is CASSYRDRGRTGELFF. The CDR3 nucleotides are TGTGCCAGCAGTTACCGGGACAGGGGGCGCACCGGGGAGCTGTTTTTT.

The V gene is TRBV20-1, the J gene TRBJ2-2; 7 bases are a match to TRBD2. The CDR3 length is 14 residues. The trim removed 1 base at V and 6 bases at J, leaving 5 bases unmatched. CDR1 and CDR2 from the germline V gene are DFQATT and SNEGSKA (reference sequence). CDR3: CSARGGGEAGELFF. CDR3 bases: TGCAGTGCTAGAGGGGGAGGGGAAGCCGGGGAGCTGTTTTTT.

This clonotype showed up many times. The chain joins TRBV7-9 to TRBJ2-2; 9 bases map to TRBD1. Germline V gene data show CDR1 as SEHNR and CDR2 as FQNEAQ (reference sequence). The V and J ends lost 5 bases and 3 bases, in that order; junction bases with no gene match: 7. CDR3 length equals 16 residues. CDR3 DNA: TGTGCCAGCAGCGCCCGGACAGGGGAGCACACCGGGGAGCTGTTTTTT. Amino acid sequence: CASSARTGEHTGELFF.

This clonotype showed up many times. The J gene is TRBJ1-2, the V gene TRBV7-9; D is ambiguous. The CDR3 length is 17 residues. Germline CDR1 is SEHNR and CDR2 is FQNEAQ (reference sequence). The germline V and J ends were trimmed by 1 base and 5 bases, with 20 bases remaining between them. The CDR3 region is CASSLVSGVFAGYGYTF. The CDR3 bases are TGTGCCAGCAGCTTAGTATCCGGTGTCTTTGCTGGTTATGGCTACACCTTC.

The V call is TRBV3-1, the J call TRBJ2-1, with a possible D match to TRBD2 (6 bases). The V and J ends lost 0 bases and 4 bases respectively, with 19 bases between them. The CDR3 is 18 residues long. The germline CDR1 and CDR2 sequences are LGHDT and YNNKEL (reference sequence). CDR3 nucleotide sequence: TGTGCCAGCAGCCAAGATCTACTAGCCCGATTGAATTACAATGAGCAGTTCTTC. Translation: CASSQDLLARLNYNEQFF.

The chain joins TRBV9 to TRBJ2-3; 8 nucleotides line up with TRBD2. After removal of 4 bases from V and 2 bases from J, the junction contained 6 bases not matched to a gene. Germline V gene sequence: CDR1 SGDLS, CDR2 YYNGEE. This CDR3 contains 15 residues. The DNA of the CDR3 is TGTGCCAGCAGCATTAGCGGGGCCCCCACAGATACGCAGTATTTT. Its protein is CASSISGAPTDTQYF.

The chain is built from TRBV12-5 and TRBJ2-5, with 8 bases matching TRBD2. The last part of the DNA fits TRBJ2-1 better; the J call may be wrong. Germline V gives CDR1 LGHNT, CDR2 FRNRAP. There are 17 residues in the CDR3. CDR3 amino acids: CASGPRNSGEEQETQFF. The CDR3 bases are TGTGCTAGTGGTCCTCGAAATAGCGGGGAGGAGCAAGAGACCCAGTTCTTC.

This clonotype was recorded at least ten times. The rearrangement links TRBV7-8 to TRBJ2-5; TRBD2 matches 10 bases. Germline CDR1 is SGHVS and CDR2 is FQNEAQ. CDR3 size: 16 residues. Unmatched junction bases numbered 5, after V lost 1 base and J lost 3 bases. The CDR3 is CASSLDRTSGEETQYF. CDR3 in DNA: TGTGCCAGCAGCTTAGACAGGACTAGCGGAGAAGAGACCCAGTACTTC.

This clonotype is large within its sample. The chain recombines TRBV7-6 with TRBJ2-5; no firm D call. Germline-derived CDR1 and CDR2 are SGHVS and FNYEAQ. This CDR3 is 11 amino acids long. The germline V and J ends were trimmed by 4 bases and 5 bases, with 5 bases remaining between them. CDR3: CASSWSETQYF. DNA of the CDR3: TGTGCCAGCAGCTGGTCGGAGACCCAGTACTTC.

The chain links TRBV7-9 to TRBJ1-1; D possibly corresponds to TRBD1 (6 bases). The CDR3 covers 16 residues. The V gene's germline CDR1 is SEHNR and CDR2 FQNEAQ (reference sequence). V was pared by 4 bases and J by 1 base, with 16 bases between. Here the CDR3 DNA reads TGTGCCAGCAGCTCAAGGGGGGGCTTTTCGAACACTGAAGCTTTCTTT. Its protein is CASSSRGGFSNTEAFF. The whole variable domain, remainder taken from reference TRBV7-9 and TRBJ1-1, is DTGVSQNPRHKITKRGQNVTFRCDPISEHNRLYWYRQTLGQGPEFLTYFQNEAQLEKSRLLSDRFSAERPKGSFSTLEIQRTEQGDSAMYLCASSSRGGFSNTEAFFGQGTRLTVV.

This clonotype was seen ten or more times. The rearrangement links TRBV6-5 to TRBJ2-5; possibly TRBD2 for D (7 bases). The CDR3 covers 16 residues. V lost 0 bases to trimming and J lost 2 bases, with 13 bases between them. CDR1 and CDR2 from the germline V gene are MNHEY and SVGAGI. The chain's CDR3 is CASSYSPRGAQETQYF. DNA for the CDR3: TGTGCCAGCAGTTACTCCCCCCGGGGGGCTCAAGAGACCCAGTACTTC.

This clonotype was recorded many times. V usage is TRBV7-2 and J usage is TRBJ2-1; 8 bases fit TRBD2. This CDR3 is 16 amino acids long. Germline CDR1 and CDR2: SGHTA and FQGNSA. Trimming at V came to 5 bases and at J to 4 bases, leaving 10 bases not matched to a gene. The DNA for the CDR3 is TGTGCCAGCAGCACTCCTGCGCGGGGGGTTTACAATGAGCAGTTCTTC. Protein: CASSTPARGVYNEQFF.

This clonotype was seen repeatedly, ten times or more. The V gene is TRBV28, the J gene TRBJ2-2, with 7 positions matching TRBD2. The ends lost 8 bases at V and 2 bases at J; junction bases unmatched: 11. Per germline, CDR1 MDHEN and CDR2 SYDVKM. The CDR3 length is 16 residues. The CDR3: CASQVRGVENTGELFF. The DNA of the CDR3 is TGTGCCAGCCAAGTTCGGGGGGTAGAAAACACCGGGGAGCTGTTTTTT.

V gene TRBV4-1 combines with J gene TRBJ1-2, with unresolved D. The CDR3 spans 14 residues. Germline CDR1 and CDR2: MGHRA and YSYEKL. Between the trimmed V and J ends, which lost 1 base and 4 bases, there was a span of 10 bases. CDR3 region: CASSQAADRYGYTF. CDR3 in DNA: TGCGCCAGCAGCCAAGCCGCAGACCGCTATGGCTACACCTTC.

Turning to this clonotype: A read error is likely, as this CDR3 ends without the conserved phenylalanine or tryptophan. The DNA is left out, because the CDR3 cannot be placed on it with certainty; the CDR3 is given as TCRdb lists it. The J gene is TRBJ1-2, the V gene TRBV27. Germline lookup yields CDR1 MNHEY and CDR2 SMNVEV (reference sequence). From its first to its last residue, the CDR3 has 11 amino acids. The CDR3 spells CASSNYRDTIY.

DNA for the CDR3: TGTGCCAGCAGCCCCGTCAGGAGGGGGCAGAAAGATACGCAGTATTTT. It encodes CASSPVRRGQKDTQYF. V and J are TRBV7-3 and TRBJ2-3; D possibly corresponds to TRBD1 (7 bases). The V end was cut by 5 bases, the J end by 5 bases, with 20 bases between. Per the germline V gene, CDR1 is SGHTA and CDR2 is FQGTGA. The CDR3 loop spans 16 amino acids.

The V gene is TRBV15, the J gene TRBJ1-3; no firm D call. This CDR3 region has 15 residues. The germline V gene has CDR1 LNHNV and CDR2 YYDKDF (reference sequence). The ends were cut back, 0 bases at V and 3 bases at J, with 9 bases in the middle. CDR3 amino acids: CATSRDLAGGNTIYF. For the CDR3, the DNA is TGTGCCACCAGCAGAGATCTGGCAGGTGGAAACACCATATATTTT.

This clonotype appeared a few times. The chain recombines TRBV7-9 with TRBJ2-1; D is possibly TRBD1 (6 bases). Between the trimmed V and J ends, which lost 5 bases and 7 bases, there was a span of 18 bases. Germline V gene lookup returns CDR1 SEHNR and CDR2 FQNEAQ (reference sequence). CDR3 length: 15 amino acids. DNA of the CDR3: TGTGCCAGCAGCAATTACAGGGCCAAGCCTAATGAGCAGTTCTTC. Translating it yields CASSNYRAKPNEQFF.

This clonotype was observed a handful of times. The chain employs TRBV24-1 and TRBJ2-3; D not certain. The CDR3 covers 17 residues. CDR1 is KGHDR, CDR2 SFDVKD, per germline. Trimming pared 3 bases from V and 1 base from J, leaving 16 bases between. The CDR3 coding sequence is TGTGCCACCAGTGATGTGACGTGGGTCGGCGGCACAGATACGCAGTATTTT. Its protein product is CATSDVTWVGGTDTQYF.

A note on this clonotype: A read error is possible here, since a much larger clone lies one base away. This chain links TRBV5-6 with TRBJ2-5, with 11 bases matching TRBD2. The germline V gene encodes CDR1 SGHDT and CDR2 YYEEEE. The CDR3 consists of 15 residues. V dropped 3 bases and J dropped 2; count of bases not matched to a gene: 3. The CDR3 region has the DNA TGTGCCAGCAGCTCGACTAGCGGGGTACAAGAGACCCAGTACTTC. Translated, it gives CASSSTSGVQETQYF.

The sample holds a few counts of this clonotype. This chain links TRBV5-4 with TRBJ1-1, with TRBD1 matching 7 bases. This CDR3 is 14 amino acids long. Per germline, CDR1 SGHNT and CDR2 YYREEE (reference sequence). V trimming: 2 bases; J trimming: 3 bases; junction bases outside the gene matches: 4. The CDR3 sequence: CASSLGGMDTEAFF. Written as DNA, the CDR3 is TGTGCCAGCAGCTTAGGGGGCATGGACACTGAAGCTTTCTTT. Combining the CDR3 with reference TRBV5-4 and TRBJ1-1 gives the whole variable domain ETGVTQSPTHLIKTRGQQVTLRCSSQSGHNTVSWYQQALGQGPQFIFQYYREEENGRGNFPPRFSGLQFPNYSSELNVNALELDDSALYLCASSLGGMDTEAFFGQGTRLTVV.